The subject of this entry is one T cell receptor beta chain. The sample originates from a study of blood T cell repertoires in COVID-19. In the authors' workflow: Estimates of nucleated cell counts were drawn from the amplification of reference gene primers. Profiling relied on immunoSEQ multiplex PCR, and the TCRdb table lists in-frame clones only, not all of them. The V and J calls and the clone size are those of that table, but D and trimming were determined from the DNA. The table lists 200,000 to 250,000 clones, about nine tenths of them singletons. Trimming took 4 bases from V and 4 from J, leaving 18 bases between them. This CDR3 region has 16 residues. The germline gives CDR1 SGDLS, CDR2 YYNGEE.

The sample consisted of peripheral blood. The J gene is TRBJ2-1, the V gene TRBV9; TRBD2 is a possible D gene (5 bases). This TCR came from a man aged 60 to 75 with acute or convalescent COVID-19. The CDR3 nucleotides are TGTGCCAGCAGCCTGAGTGTTGGCGGGTCATACAATGAGCAGTTCTTC. Protein product: CASSLSVGGSYNEQFF.